This TCR beta chain stems from a study of sequential checkpoint blockade in melanoma. There are 14 residues in the CDR3. The germline gives CDR1 SGDLS, CDR2 YYNGEE. Trimming took off 1 base at V and 10 bases at J, with 12 bases between the two ends. The method was immunoSEQ multiplex PCR; TCRdb's version includes in-frame clones alone and lacks a portion of them. The sample contains more than 15,000 clones, 55% to 75% of which appear only once. As to treatment: randomized to nivolumab then ipilimumab (arm A) or the reverse (arm B). The source is a human donor with melanoma. Sample: CD8+ T cells sorted from blood (inferred from file names), taken from a patient given nivolumab and ipilimumab in sequence. The V gene is TRBV9, the J gene TRBJ1-6; maybe TRBD1 (5 bases). The CDR3 region has the DNA TGTGCCAGCAGCGTATCCAGGGCTCGGTCACCCCTCCACTTT. Its protein is CASSVSRARSPLHF. Variable domain in full (rest from reference TRBV9 and TRBJ1-6): DSGVTQTPKHLITATGQRVTLRCSPRSGDLSVYWYQQSLDQGLQFLIQYYNGEERAKGNILERFSAQQFPDLHSELNLSSLELGDSALYFCASSVSRARSPLHFGNGTRLTVT.